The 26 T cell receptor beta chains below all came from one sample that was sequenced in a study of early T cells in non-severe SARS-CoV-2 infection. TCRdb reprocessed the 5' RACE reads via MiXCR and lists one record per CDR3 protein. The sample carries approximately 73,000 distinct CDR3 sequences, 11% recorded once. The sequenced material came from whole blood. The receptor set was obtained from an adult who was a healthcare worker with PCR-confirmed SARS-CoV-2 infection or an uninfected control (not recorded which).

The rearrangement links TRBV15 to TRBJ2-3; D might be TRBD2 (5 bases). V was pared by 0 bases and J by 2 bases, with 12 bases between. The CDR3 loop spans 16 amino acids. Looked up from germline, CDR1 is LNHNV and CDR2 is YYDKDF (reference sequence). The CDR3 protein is CATSRDQRGLTDTQYF. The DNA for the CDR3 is TGTGCCACCAGCAGAGATCAACGCGGGCTCACAGATACGCAGTATTTT.

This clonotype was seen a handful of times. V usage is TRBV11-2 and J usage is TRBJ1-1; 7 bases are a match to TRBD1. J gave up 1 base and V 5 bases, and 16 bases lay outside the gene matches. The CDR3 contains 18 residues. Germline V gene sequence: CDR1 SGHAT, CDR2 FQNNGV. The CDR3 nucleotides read TGTGCCAGCAGCCAACCATCCCGTTGGGCAGGGGGGAACACTGAAGCTTTCTTT. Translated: CASSQPSRWAGGNTEAFF.

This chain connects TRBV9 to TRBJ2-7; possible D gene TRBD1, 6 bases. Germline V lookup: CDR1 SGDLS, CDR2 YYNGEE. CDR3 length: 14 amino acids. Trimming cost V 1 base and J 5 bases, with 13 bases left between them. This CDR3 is CASSVSQGRDEQYF. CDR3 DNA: TGTGCCAGCAGCGTATCACAGGGTCGGGACGAGCAGTACTTC.

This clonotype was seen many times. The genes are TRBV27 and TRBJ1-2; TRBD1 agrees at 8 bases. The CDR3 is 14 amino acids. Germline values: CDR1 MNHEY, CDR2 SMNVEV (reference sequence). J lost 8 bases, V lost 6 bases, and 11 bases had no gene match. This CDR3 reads CASRSMDRAWGYTF. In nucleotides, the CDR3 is TGTGCCAGCAGATCCATGGACAGGGCTTGGGGCTACACCTTC.

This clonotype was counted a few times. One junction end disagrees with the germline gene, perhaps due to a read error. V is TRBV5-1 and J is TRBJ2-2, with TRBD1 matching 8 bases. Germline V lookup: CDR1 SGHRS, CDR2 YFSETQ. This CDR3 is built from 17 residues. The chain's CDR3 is CASSTPPGGANTGELFF. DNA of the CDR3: TGCGCCAGCAGCACCCCGCCAGGGGGCGCGAATACCGGGGAGCTGTTTTTT.

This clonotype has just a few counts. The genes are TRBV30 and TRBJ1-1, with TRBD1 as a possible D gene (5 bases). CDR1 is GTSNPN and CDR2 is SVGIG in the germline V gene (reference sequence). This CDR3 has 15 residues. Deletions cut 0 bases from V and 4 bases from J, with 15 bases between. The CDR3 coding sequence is TGTGCCTGGAGTGTAAGAGGGGCGCGGGTCACTGAAGCTTTCTTT. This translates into CAWSVRGARVTEAFF.

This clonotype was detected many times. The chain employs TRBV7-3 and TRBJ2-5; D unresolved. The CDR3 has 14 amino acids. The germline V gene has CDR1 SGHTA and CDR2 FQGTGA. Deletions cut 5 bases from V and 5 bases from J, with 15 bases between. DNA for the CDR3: TGTGCCAGCAGCCCCAGGCCCGACGGGGAGACCCAGTACTTC. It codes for CASSPRPDGETQYF.

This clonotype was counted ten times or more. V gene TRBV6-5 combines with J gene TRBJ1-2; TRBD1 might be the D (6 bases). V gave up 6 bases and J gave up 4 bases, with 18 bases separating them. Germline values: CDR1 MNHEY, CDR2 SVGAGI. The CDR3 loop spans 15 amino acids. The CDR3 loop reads CASRLAGEGIYGYTF. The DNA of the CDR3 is TGTGCCAGCAGGCTTGCAGGGGAGGGAATCTATGGCTACACCTTC.

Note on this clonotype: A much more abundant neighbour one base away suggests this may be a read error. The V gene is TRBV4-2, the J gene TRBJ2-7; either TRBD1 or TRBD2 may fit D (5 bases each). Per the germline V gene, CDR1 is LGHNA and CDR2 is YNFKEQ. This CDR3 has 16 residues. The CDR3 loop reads CANSPPFGTENYEQYF. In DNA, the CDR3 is TGTGCCAACAGCCCACCCTTCGGGACGGAAAACTACGAGCAGTACTTC.

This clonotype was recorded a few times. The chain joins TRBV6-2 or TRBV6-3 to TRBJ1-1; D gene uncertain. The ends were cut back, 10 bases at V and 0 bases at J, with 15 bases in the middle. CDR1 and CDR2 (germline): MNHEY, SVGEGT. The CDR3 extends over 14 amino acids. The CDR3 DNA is TGTGCCACCAGGCCGAAGGGCCTGAACACTGAAGCTTTCTTT. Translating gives CATRPKGLNTEAFF.

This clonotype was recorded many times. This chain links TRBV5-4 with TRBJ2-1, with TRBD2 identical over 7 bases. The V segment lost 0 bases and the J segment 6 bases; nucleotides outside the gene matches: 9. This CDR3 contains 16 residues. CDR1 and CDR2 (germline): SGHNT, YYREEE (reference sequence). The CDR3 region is CASSLERAGTGNEQFF. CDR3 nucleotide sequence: TGTGCCAGCAGCTTGGAGAGAGCGGGGACGGGCAATGAGCAGTTCTTC.

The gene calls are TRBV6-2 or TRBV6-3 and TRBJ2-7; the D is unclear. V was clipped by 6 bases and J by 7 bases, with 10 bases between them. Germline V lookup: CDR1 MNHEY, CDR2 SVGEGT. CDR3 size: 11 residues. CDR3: CASRDMVEQYF. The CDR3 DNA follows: TGTGCCAGCAGGGATATGGTGGAGCAGTACTTC.

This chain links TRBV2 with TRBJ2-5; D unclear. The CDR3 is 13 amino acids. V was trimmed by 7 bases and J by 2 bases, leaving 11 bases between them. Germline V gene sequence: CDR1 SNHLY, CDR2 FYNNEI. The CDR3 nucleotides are TGTGCCAGCAAGCCGGATACGCAAGAGACCCAGTACTTC. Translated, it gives CASKPDTQETQYF.

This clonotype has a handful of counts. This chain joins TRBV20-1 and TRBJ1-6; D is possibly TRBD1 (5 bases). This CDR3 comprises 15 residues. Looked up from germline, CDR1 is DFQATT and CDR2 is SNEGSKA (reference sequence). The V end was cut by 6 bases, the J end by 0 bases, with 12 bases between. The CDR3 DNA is TGCAGTGCCAGGGTTGGGAGCTCCTATAATTCACCCCTCCACTTT. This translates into CSARVGSSYNSPLHF.

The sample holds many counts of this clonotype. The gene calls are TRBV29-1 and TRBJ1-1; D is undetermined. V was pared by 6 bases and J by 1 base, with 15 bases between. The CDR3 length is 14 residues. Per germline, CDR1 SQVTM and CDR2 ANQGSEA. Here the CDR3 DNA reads TGCAGCGTCTCCCGCGGGTCATGGAACACTGAAGCTTTCTTT. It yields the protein CSVSRGSWNTEAFF.

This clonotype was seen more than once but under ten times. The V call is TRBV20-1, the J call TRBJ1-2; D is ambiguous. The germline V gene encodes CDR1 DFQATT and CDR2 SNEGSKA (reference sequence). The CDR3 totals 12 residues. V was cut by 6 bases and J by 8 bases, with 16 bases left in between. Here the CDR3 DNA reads TGCAGTGCCACCCCTGTTGGGCTGGGCTACACCTTC. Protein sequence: CSATPVGLGYTF.

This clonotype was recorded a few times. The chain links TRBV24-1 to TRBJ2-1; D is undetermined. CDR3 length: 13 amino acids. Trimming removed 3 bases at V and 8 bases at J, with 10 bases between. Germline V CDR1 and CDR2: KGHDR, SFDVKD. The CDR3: CATSDGGFDEQFF. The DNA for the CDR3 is TGTGCCACCAGTGATGGTGGGTTCGATGAGCAGTTCTTC.

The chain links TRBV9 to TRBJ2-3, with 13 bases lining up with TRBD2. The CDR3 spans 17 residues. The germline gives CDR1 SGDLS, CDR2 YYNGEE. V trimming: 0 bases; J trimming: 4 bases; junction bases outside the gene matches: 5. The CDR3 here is CASSVATSGGASDTQYF. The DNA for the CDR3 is TGTGCCAGCAGCGTAGCCACTAGCGGGGGGGCCTCAGATACGCAGTATTTT.

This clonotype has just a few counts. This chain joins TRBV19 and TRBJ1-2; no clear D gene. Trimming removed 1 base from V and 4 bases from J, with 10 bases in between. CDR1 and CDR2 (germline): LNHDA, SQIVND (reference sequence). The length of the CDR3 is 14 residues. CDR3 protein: CASSIGAARYGYTF. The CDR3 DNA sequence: TGTGCCAGTAGTATAGGGGCAGCCCGCTATGGCTACACCTTC.

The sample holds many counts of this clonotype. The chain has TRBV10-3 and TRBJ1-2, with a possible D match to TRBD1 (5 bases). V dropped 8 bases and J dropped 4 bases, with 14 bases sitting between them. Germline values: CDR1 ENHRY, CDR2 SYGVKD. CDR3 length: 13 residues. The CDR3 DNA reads TGTGCCATCGGGGACTCACTGACCTATGGCTACACCTTC. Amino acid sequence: CAIGDSLTYGYTF.

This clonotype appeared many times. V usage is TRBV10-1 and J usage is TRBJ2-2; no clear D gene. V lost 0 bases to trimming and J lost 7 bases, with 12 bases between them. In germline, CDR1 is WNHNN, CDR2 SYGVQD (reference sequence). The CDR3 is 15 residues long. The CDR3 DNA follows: TGCGCCAGCAGTGAGTCGATTATGGCCGGCGGGGAGCTGTTTTTT. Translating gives CASSESIMAGGELFF.

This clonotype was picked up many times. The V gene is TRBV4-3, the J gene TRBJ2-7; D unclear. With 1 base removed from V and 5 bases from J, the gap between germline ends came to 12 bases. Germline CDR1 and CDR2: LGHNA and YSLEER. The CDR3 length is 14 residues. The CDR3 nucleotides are TGCGCCAGCAGCCAAGCGTACCAGGTCGACGAGCAGTACTTC. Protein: CASSQAYQVDEQYF.

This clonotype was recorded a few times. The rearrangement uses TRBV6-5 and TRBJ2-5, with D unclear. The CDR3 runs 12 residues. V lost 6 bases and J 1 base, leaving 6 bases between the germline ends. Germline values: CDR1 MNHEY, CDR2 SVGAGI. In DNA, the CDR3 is TGTGCCAGCAGCGCCCTCCAAGAGACCCAGTACTTC. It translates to CASSALQETQYF.

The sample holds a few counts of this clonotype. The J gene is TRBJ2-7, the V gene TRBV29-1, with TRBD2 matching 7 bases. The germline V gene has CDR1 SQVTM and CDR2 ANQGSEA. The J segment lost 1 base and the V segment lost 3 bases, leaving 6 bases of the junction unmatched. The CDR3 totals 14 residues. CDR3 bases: TGCAGCGTTGAGATGGGGAGGGGTTCCTACGAGCAGTACTTC. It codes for CSVEMGRGSYEQYF.

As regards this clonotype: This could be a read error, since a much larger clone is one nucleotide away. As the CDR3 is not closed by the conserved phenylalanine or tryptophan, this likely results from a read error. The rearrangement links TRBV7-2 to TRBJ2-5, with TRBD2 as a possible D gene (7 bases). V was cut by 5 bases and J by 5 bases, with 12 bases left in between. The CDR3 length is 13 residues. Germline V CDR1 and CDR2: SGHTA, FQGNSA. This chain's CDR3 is CASSRGAAETQYL. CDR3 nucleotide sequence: TGTGCCAGCAGCCGGGGGGCCGCGGAGACCCAGTACTTA.

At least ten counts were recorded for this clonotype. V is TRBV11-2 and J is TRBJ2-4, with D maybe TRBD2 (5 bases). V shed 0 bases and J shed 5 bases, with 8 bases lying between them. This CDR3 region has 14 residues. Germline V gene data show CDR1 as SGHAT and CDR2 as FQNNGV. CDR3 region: CASSLDPAENIQYF. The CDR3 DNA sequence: TGTGCCAGCAGCTTAGATCCAGCGGAAAACATTCAGTACTTC.